One TCR beta chain is described in this entry. CDR3 size: 14 residues. V was pared by 2 bases and J by 6 bases, with 7 bases of the junction left unmatched. The V gene's germline CDR1 is SGHTA and CDR2 FQGNSA. This entry is derived from a study of shared clonotypes between healthy human individuals. Sequencing was performed with immunoSEQ multiplex PCR; in TCRdb, only in-frame clones are kept and a portion is missing. This table holds approximately 2,300,000 clones, around 92% found once. This receptor was identified in a man in his late teens or twenties in good health. Some clones in this sample may be carry-over from other donors' samples. The sample was naive CD4+ T cells from PBMCs. The subset: CD45RA+ positively selected. J is TRBJ2-7 and V is TRBV7-2; 7 positions match TRBD2. CDR3 in DNA: TGTGCCAGCAGCTTACTCGCGGGAGAAAGCGAGCAGTACTTC. Amino acids: CASSLLAGESEQYF.